The entry below gives a single T cell receptor (beta chain) sequence along with its context. This entry belongs to a study of tumor-infiltrating lymphocytes in oesophageal squamous cell carcinoma. TCRdb recomputed calls from the PCR reads with MiXCR, one row per CDR3 protein. The data show about 15,000 distinct CDR3 sequences, with 53% seen just once and 20% to 25% held by the top ten. The CDR3 contains 15 residues. The sequenced material came from esophageal tumor tissue. This chain links TRBV12-3 or TRBV12-4 with TRBJ2-4; 9 nucleotides match TRBD1. The J call may be in error: the DNA end matches TRBJ2-1 better. The sequence derives from a male donor with esophageal squamous cell carcinoma. Written as DNA, the CDR3 is TGTGCCAGCAAGAAACCGGGACAGGGCTCCCACGAGCAGTTCTTC. Translation gives CASKKPGQGSHEQFF.